These T cell receptor beta chains were read from a single sample in a study of T cells in Graves' hyperthyroidism and ophthalmopathy. TCRdb ran MiXCR on the multiplex PCR reads and lists one entry per CDR3 protein. The sample carries hundreds of thousands of distinct CDR3 sequences, 12% to 15% recorded once. Sequencing input: blood. The receptor set was obtained from a woman younger than 35 with Graves' hyperthyroidism. CDR3s include the opening cysteine and the closing phenylalanine or tryptophan. Each record gives: D gene, J gene, V gene, clone size, CDR3 protein, CDR3 DNA. A D gene is named only where the DNA matches it firmly. Only some rows state a clone size, as once, few, many or a class for expanded clones.

d_call: TRBD2
j_call: TRBJ2-5
v_call: TRBV7-9
clone_size: many
cdr3_aa: CASTGTSGQETQYF
cdr3_nt: TGTGCCAGCACCGGGACTAGCGGCCAAGAGACCCAGTACTTC

d_call: NA
j_call: TRBJ1-2
v_call: TRBV10-3
clone_size: once
cdr3_aa: CAISELWKAGDRNYGYTF
cdr3_nt: TGTGCCATCAGTGAGTTATGGAAAGCGGGGGACCGTAACTATGGCTACACCTTC

d_call: NA
j_call: TRBJ2-1
v_call: TRBV12-3/TRBV12-4
clone_size: many
cdr3_aa: CATSHRTYNEQFF
cdr3_nt: TGTGCCACTAGTCATAGGACCTACAATGAGCAGTTCTTC

d_call: TRBD2
j_call: TRBJ2-7
v_call: TRBV11-2
clone_size: many
cdr3_aa: CASSPHFVREALYEQYF
cdr3_nt: TGTGCCAGCAGCCCCCACTTTGTTCGGGAGGCCCTCTACGAGCAGTACTTC

d_call: NA
j_call: TRBJ1-5
v_call: TRBV19
clone_size: few
cdr3_aa: CASSIREGNQPQHF
cdr3_nt: TGTGCCAGTAGTATCCGGGAGGGCAATCAGCCCCAGCATTTT

d_call: NA
j_call: TRBJ2-2
v_call: TRBV5-1
clone_size: NA
cdr3_aa: CASGRQYGELFF
cdr3_nt: TGCGCCAGCGGTAGGCAATACGGGGAGCTGTTTTTT

d_call: NA
j_call: TRBJ2-7
v_call: TRBV7-9
clone_size: NA
cdr3_aa: CASSLYSGPSYEQYF
cdr3_nt: TGTGCCAGCAGCTTATACTCAGGGCCATCCTACGAGCAGTACTTC

d_call: NA
j_call: TRBJ2-1
v_call: TRBV12-3/TRBV12-4
clone_size: many
cdr3_aa: CASSPSWGNNEQFF
cdr3_nt: TGTGCCAGCAGTCCCAGTTGGGGAAACAATGAGCAGTTCTTC

d_call: NA
j_call: TRBJ2-3
v_call: TRBV4-1
clone_size: many
cdr3_aa: CASSQGGRGDTQYF
cdr3_nt: TGCGCCAGCAGCCAAGGAGGGCGGGGAGATACGCAGTATTTT

d_call: TRBD2
j_call: TRBJ2-1
v_call: TRBV5-1
clone_size: few
cdr3_aa: CASSKSAGAFSSYNEQFF
cdr3_nt: TGCGCCAGCAGTAAATCAGCGGGAGCTTTCAGCTCCTACAATGAGCAGTTCTTC

d_call: NA
j_call: TRBJ1-1
v_call: TRBV19
clone_size: few
cdr3_aa: CASSPAAVSYLATEAFF
cdr3_nt: TGTGCCAGTAGTCCGGCCGCGGTCTCGTATTTGGCCACTGAAGCTTTCTTT

d_call: NA
j_call: TRBJ1-1
v_call: TRBV24-1
clone_size: once
cdr3_aa: CATSLSGNTEAFF
cdr3_nt: TGTGCCACCAGTCTTAGCGGGAACACTGAAGCTTTCTTT

d_call: NA
j_call: TRBJ2-7
v_call: TRBV10-3
clone_size: many
cdr3_aa: CAISESSYEQYF
cdr3_nt: TGTGCCATCAGTGAAAGCTCCTACGAGCAGTACTTC

d_call: NA
j_call: TRBJ2-5
v_call: TRBV12-3/TRBV12-4
clone_size: few
cdr3_aa: CASSSARGKRDF
cdr3_nt: TGTGCCAGCAGCTCAGCCCGGGGGAAAAGGGACTTC

d_call: NA
j_call: TRBJ2-2
v_call: TRBV6-5
clone_size: many
cdr3_aa: CASSYSWSSAINTGELFF
cdr3_nt: TGTGCCAGCAGTTACTCGTGGTCCAGCGCCATCAACACCGGGGAGCTGTTTTTT

d_call: TRBD2
j_call: TRBJ2-7
v_call: TRBV4-2
clone_size: NA
cdr3_aa: CASSQRGLAGPPYEQYF
cdr3_nt: TGTGCCAGCAGCCAACGGGGACTAGCGGGGCCCCCCTACGAGCAGTACTTC

d_call: NA
j_call: TRBJ1-3
v_call: TRBV6-6
clone_size: many
cdr3_aa: CASSYGTSGNTIYF
cdr3_nt: TGTGCCAGCAGTTACGGGACCTCTGGAAACACCATATATTTT

d_call: NA
j_call: TRBJ2-3
v_call: TRBV20-1
clone_size: many
cdr3_aa: CSARLQGYTDTQYF
cdr3_nt: TGCAGTGCTAGGTTACAGGGCTACACAGATACGCAGTATTTT

d_call: NA
j_call: TRBJ2-1
v_call: TRBV20-1
clone_size: NA
cdr3_aa: CSARDPPVPYNEQFF
cdr3_nt: TGCAGTGCTAGAGATCCCCCTGTACCCTACAATGAGCAGTTCTTC